The T cell receptor beta chain described here comes from a study of T cell changes during pregnancy in multiple sclerosis. Germline assignment: CDR1 MNHNY and CDR2 SVGAGI (reference sequence). This CDR3 is 14 amino acids long. Trimming took off 2 bases at V and 4 bases at J, with 10 bases between the two ends. Clones were sequenced by immunoSEQ multiplex PCR, and TCRdb holds only the in-frame ones, with some missing. The profile covers tens of thousands of clones, with around nine tenths appearing a single time and more than 0.45% taken by the ten largest. The chain has TRBV6-6 and TRBJ2-3; D is ambiguous. The TCR comes from a female donor with multiple sclerosis, enrolled in a pregnancy study. The sample was CD4+ T cells from peripheral blood mononuclear cells, taken in the second trimester of pregnancy. The DNA of the CDR3 is TGTGCCAGCAGTTACCCCCCCGGGTCAGATACGCAGTATTTT. As protein: CASSYPPGSDTQYF.